Here is one T cell receptor beta chain with its context. Germline CDR1 and CDR2: LNHDA and SQIVND (reference sequence). The length of the CDR3 is 16 residues. Trimming removed 7 bases at V and 0 bases at J, with 17 bases between. Original data processing: Reference gene primer amplification in the assay estimated nucleated cell counts. The repertoire was sequenced with immunoSEQ multiplex PCR; TCRdb's copy has only in-frame clones and lacks some. The D gene and trimming were derived from the DNA, and the V and J assignments and clone size from that table. The sample gives some 250,000 clones, roughly 90% of which show up once; 0.7% is in the top ten. This sample was taken from a study of blood T cell repertoires in COVID-19.

The J gene is TRBJ2-3, the V gene TRBV19; tentative D call: TRBD1 (6 bases). The receptor was derived from a human donor in a cohort sampled during active COVID-19. The material sequenced was peripheral blood. The CDR3 here is CASIPAAGVSTDTQYF. In DNA, the CDR3 is TGTGCCAGTATCCCCGCTGCAGGGGTCAGCACAGATACGCAGTATTTT. Combining the CDR3 with reference TRBV19 and TRBJ2-3 gives the whole variable domain DGGITQSPKYLFRKEGQNVTLSCEQNLNHDAMYWYRQDPGQGLRLIYYSQIVNDFQKGDIAEGYSVSREKKESFPLTVTSAQKNPTAFYLCASIPAAGVSTDTQYFGPGTRLTVL.